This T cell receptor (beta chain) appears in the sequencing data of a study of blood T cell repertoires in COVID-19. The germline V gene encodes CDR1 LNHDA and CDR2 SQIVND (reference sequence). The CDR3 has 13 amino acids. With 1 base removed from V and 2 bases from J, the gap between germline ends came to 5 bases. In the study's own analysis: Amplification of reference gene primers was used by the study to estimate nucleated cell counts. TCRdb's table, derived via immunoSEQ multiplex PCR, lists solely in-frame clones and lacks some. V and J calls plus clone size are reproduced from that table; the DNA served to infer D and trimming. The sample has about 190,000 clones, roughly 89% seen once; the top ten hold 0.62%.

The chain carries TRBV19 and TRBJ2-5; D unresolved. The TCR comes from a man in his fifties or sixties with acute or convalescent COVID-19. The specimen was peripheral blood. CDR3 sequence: CASSIVIQETQYF. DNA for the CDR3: TGTGCCAGTAGTATAGTTATTCAAGAGACCCAGTACTTC.